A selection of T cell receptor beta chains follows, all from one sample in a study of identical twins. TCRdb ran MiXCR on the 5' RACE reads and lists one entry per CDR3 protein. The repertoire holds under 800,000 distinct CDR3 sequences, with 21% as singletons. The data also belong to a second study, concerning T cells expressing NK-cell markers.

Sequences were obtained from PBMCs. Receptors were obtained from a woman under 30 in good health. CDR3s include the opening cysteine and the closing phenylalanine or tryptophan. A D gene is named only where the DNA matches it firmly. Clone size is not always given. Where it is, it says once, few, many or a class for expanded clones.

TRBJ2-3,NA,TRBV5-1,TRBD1,TGCGCCAGCAGCTTGGTAGGACAGGAGGTAACGGATACGCAGTATTTT,CASSLVGQEVTDTQYF
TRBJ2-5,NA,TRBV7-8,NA,TGTGCCAGCCGTGGGGCTATCCAAGAGACCCAGTACTTC,CASRGAIQETQYF
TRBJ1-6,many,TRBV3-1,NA,TGTGCCAGCAGCCAGGGGTCGTGGGGCAATTCACCCCTCCACTTT,CASSQGSWGNSPLHF
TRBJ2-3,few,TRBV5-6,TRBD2,TGTGCCAGCAGCTTGGCCTTTATAGCGGGAGGTGCAGATACGCAGTATTTT,CASSLAFIAGGADTQYF
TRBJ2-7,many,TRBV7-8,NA,TGTGCCAGCAGCTTAAGGCCCTCTCCCGCTGGCGAGCAGTACTTC,CASSLRPSPAGEQYF
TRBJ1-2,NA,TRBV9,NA,TGTGCCAGCAGCCCCGGGTTCGGCGCGACGGGAACGACCTATGGCTACACCTTC,CASSPGFGATGTTYGYTF
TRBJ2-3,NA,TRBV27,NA,TGTGCCAGTCGAAGGGCCGATAGCACAGATACGCAGTATTTT,CASRRADSTDTQYF
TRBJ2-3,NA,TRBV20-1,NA,TGCAGTGCTCCGCTATCTGTCAGCACAGATACGCAGTATTTT,CSAPLSVSTDTQYF
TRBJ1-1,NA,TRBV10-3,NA,TGTGCCATCAGTGGGCGGTCCATGAACACTGAAGCTTTCTTT,CAISGRSMNTEAFF
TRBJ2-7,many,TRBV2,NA,TGTGCCAGGGGAAGGCACGAGCAGTACTTC,CARGRHEQYF
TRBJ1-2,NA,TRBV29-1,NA,TGCAGCGTTGGAGGGGCGGACGGCTACACCTTC,CSVGGADGYTF
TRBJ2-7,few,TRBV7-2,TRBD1,TGTGCCAGCAGCTTGTCCGGGACAGCTTTCTACGAGCAGTACTTC,CASSLSGTAFYEQYF
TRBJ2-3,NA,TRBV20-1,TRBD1,TGCAGTGCTGAAGGGGGCCCCGAAGACACAGATACGCAGTATTTT,CSAEGGPEDTDTQYF
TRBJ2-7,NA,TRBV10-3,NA,TGTGCGAGCACGGACGGGTTTACCTACGAGCAGTACTTC,CASTDGFTYEQYF
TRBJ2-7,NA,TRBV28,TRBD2,TGTGCCAGCAGACCACTAGCGGGCTACGAGCAGTACTTC,CASRPLAGYEQYF
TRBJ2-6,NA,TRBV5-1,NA,TGCGCCAGCAGCCCCGGCCACAACTCTGGGGCCAACGTCCTGACTTTC,CASSPGHNSGANVLTF
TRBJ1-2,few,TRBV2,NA,TGTGCCAGCAGGGAAAGGGAGTATGGCTACACCTTC,CASREREYGYTF
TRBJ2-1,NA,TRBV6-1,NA,TGTGCCAGCAGACAAGAGACAGGGACTTACAATGAGCAGTTCTTC,CASRQETGTYNEQFF
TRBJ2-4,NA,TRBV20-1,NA,TGCAGTGCTAGAGTGGTTAAGGGTCTAGCCAAAAACATTCAGTACTTC,CSARVVKGLAKNIQYF
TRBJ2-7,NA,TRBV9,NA,TGTGCCAGCAGCGTAGCTGAGGCCACATACGAGCAGTACTTC,CASSVAEATYEQYF
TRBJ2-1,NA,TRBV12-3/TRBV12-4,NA,TGTGCCAGCACTCTGGACCAAGGGGATGGTGAGCAGTTCTTC,CASTLDQGDGEQFF
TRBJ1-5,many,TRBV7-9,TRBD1,TGTGCCAGCAGCTTAGCGGGACAGGGCAATCAGCCCCAGCATTTT,CASSLAGQGNQPQHF
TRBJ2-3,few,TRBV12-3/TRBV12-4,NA,TGTGCCAGCAGCCCTCCCCTTTGGCAGGATTCCTGGGGTGATACGCAGTATTTT,CASSPPLWQDSWGDTQYF
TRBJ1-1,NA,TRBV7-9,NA,TGTGCCAGCAGCTTAAATGGTGTCACTGAAGCTTTCTTT,CASSLNGVTEAFF
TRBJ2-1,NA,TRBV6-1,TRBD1,TGTGCCAGCAGCCGAGGGACAGAGTCCTACAATGAGCAGTTCTTC,CASSRGTESYNEQFF
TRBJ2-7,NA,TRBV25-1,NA,TGTGCCAGCCGATGGAGGTCCCCCTACGAGCAGTACTTC,CASRWRSPYEQYF
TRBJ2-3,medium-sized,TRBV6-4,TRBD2,TGTGCCAGCAGTGACTCTAGCGGGAGGGCCACAGATACGCAGTATTTT,CASSDSSGRATDTQYF
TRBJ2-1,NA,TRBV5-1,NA,TGCGCCAGCGAATCCATCCCTAGCGCAAACAATGAGCAGTTCTTC,CASESIPSANNEQFF
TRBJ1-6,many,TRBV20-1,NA,TGCAGTGCTCCCGAACCCTTCGACAGTCGGGCCCTCCACTTT,CSAPEPFDSRALHF
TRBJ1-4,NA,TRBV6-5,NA,TGTGCCAGCAGTTCTAACCCGAAAACTAATGAAAAACTGTTTTTT,CASSSNPKTNEKLFF
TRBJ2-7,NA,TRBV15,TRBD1,TGTGCCACCAGCAGAGTGGGACAGGGCAGATACGAGCAGTACTTC,CATSRVGQGRYEQYF
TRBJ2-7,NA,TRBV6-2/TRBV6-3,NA,TGTGCCAGCAGTCGAGGGACGTACTCCTACGAGCAGTACTTC,CASSRGTYSYEQYF
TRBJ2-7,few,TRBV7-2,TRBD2,TGTGCCAGCAGCCCAGCGGGAGGGGGCGAGCAGTACTTC,CASSPAGGGEQYF
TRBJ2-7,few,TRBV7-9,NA,TGTGCCAGCAGCAAGATCGCAGTAGCGAGCTACGAGCAGTACTTC,CASSKIAVASYEQYF
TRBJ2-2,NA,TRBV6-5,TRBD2,TGTGCCAGCAGTTACCCCGGACTAGCGGGAGGGCGGAGTCCCGGGGAGCTGTTTTTT,CASSYPGLAGGRSPGELFF
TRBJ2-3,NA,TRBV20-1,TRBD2,TGCAGTGCTAGAGATCCCGGGAGGGTCCATACGCAGTTTTTT,CSARDPGRVHTQFF
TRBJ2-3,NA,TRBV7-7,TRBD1,TGTGCCAGCAGCTCCCACCTCCTGGGGGACAGGGGGTTGACAGATACGCAGTATTTT,CASSSHLLGDRGLTDTQYF
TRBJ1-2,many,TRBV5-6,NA,TGTGCCAGCAGGGAGGGGTACACCTATGGCTACACCTTC,CASREGYTYGYTF
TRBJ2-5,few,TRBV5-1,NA,TGCGCCAGCAGCTTGGTCATCCGGAAACAAGAGACCCAGTACTTC,CASSLVIRKQETQYF